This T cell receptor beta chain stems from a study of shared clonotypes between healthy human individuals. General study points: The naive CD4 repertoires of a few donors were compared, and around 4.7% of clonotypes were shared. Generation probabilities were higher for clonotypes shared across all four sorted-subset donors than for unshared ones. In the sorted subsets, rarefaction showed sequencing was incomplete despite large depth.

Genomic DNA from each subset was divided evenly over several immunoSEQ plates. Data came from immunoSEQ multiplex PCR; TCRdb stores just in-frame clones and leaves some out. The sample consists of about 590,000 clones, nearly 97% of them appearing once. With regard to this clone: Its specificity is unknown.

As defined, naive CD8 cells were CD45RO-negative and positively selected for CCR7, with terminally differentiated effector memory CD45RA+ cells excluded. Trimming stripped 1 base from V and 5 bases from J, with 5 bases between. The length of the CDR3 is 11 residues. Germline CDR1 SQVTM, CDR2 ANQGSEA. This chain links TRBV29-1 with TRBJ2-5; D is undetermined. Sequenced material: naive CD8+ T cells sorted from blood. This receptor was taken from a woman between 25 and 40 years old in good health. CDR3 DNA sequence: TGCAGCGTTGAAGGTACGGAGACCCAGTACTTC. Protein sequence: CSVEGTETQYF. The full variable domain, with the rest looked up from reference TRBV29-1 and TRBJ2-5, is SAVISQKPSRDICQRGTSLTIQCQVDSQVTMMFWYRQQPGQSLTLIATANQGSEATYESGFVIDKFPISRPNLTFSTLTVSNMSPEDSSIYLCSVEGTETQYFGPGTRLLVL.